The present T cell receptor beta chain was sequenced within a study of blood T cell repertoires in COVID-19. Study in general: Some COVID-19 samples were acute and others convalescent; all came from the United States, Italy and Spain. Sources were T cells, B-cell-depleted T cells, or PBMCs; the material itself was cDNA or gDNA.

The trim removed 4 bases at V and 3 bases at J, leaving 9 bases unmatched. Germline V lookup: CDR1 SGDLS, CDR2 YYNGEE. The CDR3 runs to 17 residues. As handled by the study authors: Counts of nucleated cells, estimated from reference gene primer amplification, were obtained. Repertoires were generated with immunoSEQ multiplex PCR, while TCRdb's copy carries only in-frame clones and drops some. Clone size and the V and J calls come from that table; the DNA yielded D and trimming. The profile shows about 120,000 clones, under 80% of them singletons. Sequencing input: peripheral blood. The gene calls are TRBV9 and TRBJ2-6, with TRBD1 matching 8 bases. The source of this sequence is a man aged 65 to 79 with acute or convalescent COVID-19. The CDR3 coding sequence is TGTGCCAGCAGCCTCGACGGCAGGGGGCGTGGGGCCAACGTCCTGACTTTC. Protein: CASSLDGRGRGANVLTF.